Sequencing of this T cell receptor (beta chain) was carried out in a study of blood T cell repertoires in COVID-19. Overall study context: Acute and convalescent COVID-19 specimens originated in the United States, Italy and Spain. In each case, the material was cDNA or gDNA derived from T cells, B-cell-depleted T cells, or PBMCs.

In the authors' workflow: For nucleated cells, counts were estimated from reference gene primer amplification. The method was immunoSEQ multiplex PCR; TCRdb's version includes in-frame clones alone and lacks a portion of them. V, J and clone size are those of that table, while D and trimming were read from the DNA. The table records 150,000 to 180,000 clones, approximately 78% of them present only once. Trimming removed 8 bases at V and 11 bases at J, with 14 bases between. Looked up from germline, CDR1 is MNHEY and CDR2 is SVGAGI. The CDR3 length is 11 residues. This clone was observed a few times. The chain uses TRBV6-5 and TRBJ2-3; D is unresolved. The source material was peripheral blood. The receptor was isolated from a man older than 75 with acute or convalescent COVID-19. Here the CDR3 reads CASVQLRKQYF. The CDR3 coding sequence is TGTGCCAGCGTACAGCTTCGGAAGCAGTATTTT.